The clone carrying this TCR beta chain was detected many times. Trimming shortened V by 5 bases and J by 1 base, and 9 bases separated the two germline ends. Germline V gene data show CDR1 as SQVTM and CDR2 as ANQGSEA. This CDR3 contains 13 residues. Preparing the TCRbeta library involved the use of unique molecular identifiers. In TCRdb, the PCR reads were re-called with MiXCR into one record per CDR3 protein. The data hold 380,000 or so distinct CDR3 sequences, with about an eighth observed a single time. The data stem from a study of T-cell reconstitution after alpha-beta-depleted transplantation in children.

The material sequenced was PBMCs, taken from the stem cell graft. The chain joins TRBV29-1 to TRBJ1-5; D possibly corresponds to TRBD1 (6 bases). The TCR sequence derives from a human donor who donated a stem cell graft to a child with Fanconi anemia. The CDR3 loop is CSVKDRSNQPQHF. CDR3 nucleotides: TGCAGCGTTAAGGACAGAAGCAATCAGCCCCAGCATTTT.